The 2 T cell receptor beta chains reported below all come from one sample, sequenced in a study of T-cell memory formation after mild COVID-19. One entry per CDR3 protein, called by TCRdb with MiXCR from the 5' RACE reads. The table shows tens of thousands of distinct CDR3 sequences, with about 23% occurring only once. The material sequenced was PBMCs or a T cell subset sorted from them (not recorded which). All receptors derive from a man between 18 and 29 years old who had mild COVID-19 (a few samples of this study predate the infection). Cell type and time point are not known.

This chain joins TRBV21-1 and TRBJ1-1. TRBV21-1 is flagged as a pseudogene. There are 14 residues in the CDR3. The CDR3 nucleotides read TGTGCCAGCAGCATAAGACACCGGAACACTGAAGCTTTCTTT. It translates to CASSIRHRNTEAFF.

The chain links TRBV6-5 to TRBJ1-2; tentatively, D is TRBD1 (5 bases). This CDR3 spans 16 amino acids. The V gene's germline CDR1 is MNHEY and CDR2 SVGAGI. V was cut by 0 bases and J by 5 bases, with 16 bases left in between. CDR3 bases: TGTGCCAGCAGTTACTCCGATCGGGGCTGGTCGTATGGCTACACCTTC. Its protein is CASSYSDRGWSYGYTF.